These 28 T cell receptor beta chains came from one sample sequenced in a study of CD8+CD57+ T cells in acquired aplastic anemia. Patients picked for sequencing had shown CD8+CD57+ cell expansion detected by flow cytometry. CDR3 and TCR beta VDJ profiling relied on genomic DNA as the template. TCRdb independently ran MiXCR on the reads; one entry per CDR3 protein. This sample has about 470,000 distinct CDR3 sequences, with around a third found just once. Sequenced input: sorted CD4+, CD8+, or CD8+CD57+ T cells (not recorded which) from PBMCs. These receptors all stem from a human donor with aplastic anemia.

The chain combines TRBV18 with TRBJ2-1, with 7 bases fitting TRBD1. Germline V gene lookup returns CDR1 KGHSH and CDR2 LQKENI. The J segment lost 5 bases and the V segment lost 3 bases, leaving 16 bases of the junction unmatched. This CDR3 is 18 amino acids long. The CDR3 protein is CASSPQTSNRGLNNEQFF. CDR3 nucleotides: TGTGCCAGCTCACCCCAAACCTCGAACAGGGGATTAAACAATGAGCAGTTCTTC.

In the case of this clonotype: Germline and junction disagree at one end, which may indicate a read error. The V gene is TRBV12-3 or TRBV12-4, the J gene TRBJ2-7; 12 positions match TRBD2. This CDR3 is built from 16 residues. The CDR3 nucleotides read TGTGCCGGCAGTCCCTCTAGCGGGAGGGCCGTCTACGAGCAGTACTTC. Its translation is CAGSPSSGRAVYEQYF.

This clonotype was counted between two and nine times. V is TRBV4-3 and J is TRBJ1-1; TRBD1 is a possible D gene (5 bases). The CDR3 runs to 15 residues. Looked up from germline, CDR1 is LGHNA and CDR2 is YSLEER. Trimming took off 1 base at V and 0 bases at J, with 9 bases between the two ends. The CDR3 loop is CASSQGGTMNTEAFF. CDR3 sequence (DNA): TGCGCCAGCAGCCAAGGCGGGACGATGAACACTGAAGCTTTCTTT.

This clonotype was observed a few times. The DNA for the CDR3 is TGTGCCTGGACCGGGGGGTTTACCTACGAGCAGTACTTC. It specifies CAWTGGFTYEQYF. The chain recombines TRBV30 with TRBJ2-7, with 7 bases aligning to TRBD2. J lost 2 bases, V lost 4 bases, and 5 bases had no gene match. CDR1 GTSNPN and CDR2 SVGIG come from the germline V gene (reference sequence). There are 13 residues in the CDR3.

The genes are TRBV11-2 and TRBJ2-1; 14 bases align to TRBD2. Germline-derived CDR1 and CDR2 are SGHAT and FQNNGV. The V and J ends lost 5 bases and 5 bases, in that order; junction bases with no gene match: 5. CDR3 length: 16 amino acids. CDR3 region: CASSARLAGGHNEQFF. CDR3 DNA: TGTGCCAGCAGCGCCCGACTAGCGGGGGGGCACAATGAGCAGTTCTTC.

The chain is built from TRBV5-1 and TRBJ1-3; 8 bases line up with TRBD1. Germline-derived CDR1 and CDR2 are SGHRS and YFSETQ. This CDR3 has 15 residues. The V segment lost 4 bases and the J segment 0 bases; nucleotides outside the gene matches: 3. The CDR3 sequence is CASSIQGVSGNTIYF. The DNA for the CDR3 is TGCGCCAGCAGCATACAGGGGGTCTCTGGAAACACCATATATTTT.

Of note for this clonotype: A clone one base away is much larger, so this may be a read error. The genes are TRBV7-9 and TRBJ1-6, with 9 nucleotides matching TRBD1. CDR1 and CDR2 (germline): SEHNR, FQNEAQ (reference sequence). The CDR3 loop spans 16 amino acids. DNA of the CDR3: TGTGCCGGCAGCTTAGTTGCGGGACAGGGTAATTCACCCCTCCACTTT. This sequence encodes CAGSLVAGQGNSPLHF.

This chain joins TRBV15 and TRBJ2-7; D might be TRBD1 (5 bases). In germline, CDR1 is LNHNV, CDR2 YYDKDF (reference sequence). V was clipped by 3 bases and J by 6 bases, with 15 bases between them. This CDR3 is 14 amino acids long. CDR3 nucleotide sequence: TGTGCCACCAGCAGTGGGCAGGGTCTCTCCGAGCAGTACTTC. Residues: CATSSGQGLSEQYF.

For this clonotype: This sequence may be a read error, since a much larger clone differs from it by one base. Here the CDR3 reads CASNHPNQPQHF. The CDR3 DNA reads TGCGCCAGCAACCATCCGAATCAGCCCCAGCATTTT. The rearrangement links TRBV4-1 to TRBJ1-5; D gene unclear. Germline V gene lookup returns CDR1 MGHRA and CDR2 YSYEKL. The CDR3 loop spans 12 amino acids. V was pared by 7 bases and J by 4 bases, with 8 bases between.

This clonotype was recorded many times. The chain combines TRBV2 with TRBJ2-7, with a weak D call TRBD2 (5 bases). Germline-derived CDR1 and CDR2 are SNHLY and FYNNEI. The CDR3 covers 15 residues. Trimming pared 1 base from V and 5 bases from J, leaving 15 bases between. CDR3 sequence: CASSEGTQWIHEQYF. DNA of the CDR3: TGTGCCAGCAGTGAAGGGACTCAATGGATCCACGAGCAGTACTTC.

This clonotype has a handful of counts. The rearrangement links TRBV15 to TRBJ1-5; D gene uncertain. CDR1 and CDR2 from the germline V gene are LNHNV and YYDKDF (reference sequence). The CDR3 length is 13 residues. V lost 1 base and J lost 6, with 7 bases in between. CDR3 sequence: CATSRAGGQPQHF. CDR3 bases: TGTGCCACCAGCAGAGCTGGAGGTCAGCCCCAGCATTTT.

The gene calls are TRBV2 and TRBJ1-2; D is unresolved. The CDR3 consists of 15 residues. V was clipped by 5 bases and J by 1 base, with 14 bases between them. Per germline, CDR1 SNHLY and CDR2 FYNNEI. The DNA for the CDR3 is TGTGCCAGCAGTTTGGCTGCGGGGATTAACTATGGCTACACCTTC. It translates to CASSLAAGINYGYTF.

The rearrangement joins TRBV24-1 to TRBJ2-5; no clear D. The germline CDR1 and CDR2 sequences are KGHDR and SFDVKD. V was clipped by 1 base and J by 13 bases, with 6 bases between them. This CDR3 region has 10 residues. The DNA of the CDR3 is TGTGCCACCAGTGATTTAGGGCCGTACTTC. It specifies CATSDLGPYF.

This clonotype was seen repeatedly, ten times or more. V usage is TRBV2 and J usage is TRBJ1-3, with D perhaps TRBD1 (5 bases). Germline V gene lookup returns CDR1 SNHLY and CDR2 FYNNEI. Deletions cut 3 bases from V and 7 bases from J, with 13 bases between. This CDR3 is 14 amino acids long. Here the CDR3 reads CASSDGIPGNTIYF. CDR3 nucleotide sequence: TGTGCCAGCAGTGACGGGATCCCAGGGAACACCATATATTTT.

This clonotype showed up just a few times. The chain employs TRBV5-1 and TRBJ2-1, with 10 bases matching TRBD1. Trimming cost V 4 bases and J 7 bases; bases outside gene matches: 5. Germline values: CDR1 SGHRS, CDR2 YFSETQ. This CDR3 is 14 amino acids long. The CDR3 coding sequence is TGCGCCAGCAGCAAGGGACAGGGGCTTAATGAGCAGTTCTTC. Amino acids: CASSKGQGLNEQFF.

The genes are TRBV6-5 and TRBJ2-7, with unresolved D. V gave up 0 bases and J gave up 6 bases, with 12 bases separating them. Germline V gives CDR1 MNHEY, CDR2 SVGAGI. CDR3 length: 14 residues. The CDR3 DNA follows: TGTGCCAGCAGTTACTCGCCTCCAGGAAGCGAGCAGTACTTC. It encodes CASSYSPPGSEQYF.

In this sample, this clonotype turned up many times. This rearrangement joins TRBV20-1 to TRBJ1-1, with D possibly matching TRBD1 (6 bases). The CDR3 loop spans 14 amino acids. The V and J ends lost 4 bases and 5 bases respectively, with 17 bases between them. CDR1 and CDR2 from the germline V gene are DFQATT and SNEGSKA (reference sequence). The CDR3 DNA reads as TGCAGTGCTACGTCGGGGGGGCGAGGTACTGAAGCTTTCTTT. Protein: CSATSGGRGTEAFF.

The chain uses TRBV6-1 and TRBJ2-3; 10 positions match TRBD2. The length of the CDR3 is 15 residues. V shed 6 bases, J shed 4 bases, and the junction held 7 bases outside the gene matches. The V gene's germline CDR1 is MNHNS and CDR2 SASEGT. CDR3: CASRGPGLASDTQYF. CDR3 nucleotides: TGTGCCAGCAGGGGACCGGGACTAGCGTCAGATACGCAGTATTTT.

This clonotype was counted many times. This rearrangement joins TRBV15 to TRBJ2-2; possibly TRBD1 or TRBD2 for D (7 bases each). The CDR3 length is 16 residues. CDR1 LNHNV and CDR2 YYDKDF come from the germline V gene (reference sequence). Trimming cost V 8 bases and J 4 bases, with 20 bases left between them. DNA of the CDR3: TGTGCCACCGGATTAGGCAGGGGGGGATCCACCGGGGAGCTGTTTTTT. Residues: CATGLGRGGSTGELFF.

This clonotype was seen a handful of times. The V and J genes are TRBV7-2 and TRBJ2-1; 7 bases map to TRBD1. In germline, CDR1 is SGHTA, CDR2 FQGNSA. J lost 5 bases, V lost 7 bases, and 5 bases had no gene match. The CDR3 length is 13 residues. DNA for the CDR3: TGTGCCAGCACCCCAGGGGGAAACAATGAGCAGTTCTTC. Encoded protein: CASTPGGNNEQFF.

V and J are TRBV2 and TRBJ2-5, with D hard to call. The CDR3 has 14 residues. The germline V and J ends were trimmed by 6 bases and 5 bases, with 16 bases remaining between them. The germline V gene encodes CDR1 SNHLY and CDR2 FYNNEI. The DNA for the CDR3 is TGTGCCAGCAGCCCCAATAGGGTTTCCGAGACCCAGTACTTC. This translates into CASSPNRVSETQYF.

The gene calls are TRBV29-1 and TRBJ2-3; D is tentatively TRBD1 or TRBD2 (6 bases each). V was shortened by 5 bases and J by 5 bases, with 14 bases between the two germline ends. Germline loops: CDR1 SQVTM, CDR2 ANQGSEA. The CDR3 has 13 amino acids. CDR3 loop: CSVSRGRGDTQYF. The DNA of the CDR3 is TGCAGCGTTTCACGGGGGCGAGGAGATACGCAGTATTTT.

In regard to this clonotype: A much larger clone differs by one base, so this may be a read error. The rearrangement uses TRBV19 and TRBJ1-1, with D tentatively TRBD1 (6 bases). The CDR3 is 14 residues long. Germline V lookup: CDR1 LNHDA, CDR2 SQIVND (reference sequence). The DNA of the CDR3 is TGTGCCAGTAGATTTGGACAGATGAACACTGAAGCTTCCTTT. As protein: CASRFGQMNTEASF.

This clonotype was recorded a few times. The chain carries TRBV3-1 and TRBJ2-1, with D possibly matching TRBD1 (6 bases). Trimming stripped 4 bases from V and 4 bases from J, with 14 bases between. The germline V gene encodes CDR1 LGHDT and CDR2 YNNKEL (reference sequence). The CDR3 runs to 15 residues. The CDR3 loop is CASSPIWTDYNEQFF. The CDR3 bases are TGTGCCAGCAGCCCGATCTGGACAGATTACAATGAGCAGTTCTTC.

The table lists this clonotype with many counts. V and J are TRBV10-3 and TRBJ2-1; possibly TRBD2 for D (6 bases). Germline lookup yields CDR1 ENHRY and CDR2 SYGVKD. V was clipped by 10 bases and J by 7 bases, with 8 bases between them. The CDR3 runs to 10 residues. CDR3: CARRGNEQFF. The CDR3 DNA reads TGTGCCAGGAGGGGAAATGAGCAGTTCTTC.

There are many counts of this clonotype. The chain carries TRBV15 and TRBJ1-3; possibly TRBD1 for D (5 bases). Trimming took off 3 bases at V and 2 bases at J, with 11 bases between the two ends. Per the germline V gene, CDR1 is LNHNV and CDR2 is YYDKDF (reference sequence). The CDR3 is 15 amino acids. CDR3 coding DNA: TGTGCCACCAGCAGGCAGGGTGAACCTGGAAACACCATATATTTT. It translates to CATSRQGEPGNTIYF.

The chain joins TRBV3-1 to TRBJ1-6, with D perhaps TRBD1 (5 bases). The germline V and J ends were trimmed by 4 bases and 8 bases, with 15 bases remaining between them. The CDR3 runs 15 residues. Germline CDR1 LGHDT, CDR2 YNNKEL (reference sequence). CDR3 sequence (DNA): TGTGCCAGCAGCCTTGGTCCCAGGGATGATTCACCCCTCCACTTT. This codes for CASSLGPRDDSPLHF.

A single count supports this clonotype. CDR3 amino acids: CATSLSGGSYEQYF. The CDR3 nucleotides read TGTGCCACCAGTTTGAGTGGGGGCTCCTACGAGCAGTACTTC. The rearrangement uses TRBV24-1 and TRBJ2-7, with D perhaps being TRBD1 or TRBD2 (5 bases each). Deletions cut 6 bases from V and 0 bases from J, with 11 bases between. The germline gives CDR1 KGHDR, CDR2 SFDVKD. The CDR3 covers 14 residues.